Shown below are 15 T cell receptor beta chains from a single sample sequenced in a study of T cell responses to AZD1222 COVID-19 vaccine. Data came from immunoSEQ multiplex PCR; TCRdb stores just in-frame clones and leaves some out. The sample comprises approximately 80,000 clones, around 90% of which are singletons, and 24% rests with the top ten. Here the sequenced sample was peripheral blood, taken on day 0 of AZD1222 vaccination. The receptors derive from an adult in good health.

The V and J genes are TRBV12-3 or TRBV12-4 and TRBJ2-5, with D possibly matching TRBD2 (6 bases). The V and J ends lost 1 base and 5 bases respectively, with 8 bases between them. The CDR3 length is 13 residues. In DNA, the CDR3 is TGTGCCAGCAGTTTAGTGCTAGCGGAGACCCAGTACTTC. Translation gives CASSLVLAETQYF.

V usage is TRBV27 and J usage is TRBJ1-1; 7 bases are a match to TRBD1. The J segment lost 3 bases and the V segment lost 5 bases, leaving 6 bases of the junction unmatched. Germline assignment: CDR1 MNHEY and CDR2 SMNVEV (reference sequence). This CDR3 region has 14 residues. CDR3 amino acids: CASSKGAWDTEAFF. In DNA form, the CDR3 reads TGTGCCAGCAGTAAGGGGGCTTGGGACACTGAAGCTTTCTTT.

This rearrangement joins TRBV7-2 to TRBJ1-2, with D possibly TRBD1 on 6 matching bases. Trimming cost V 1 base and J 0 bases, with 18 bases left between them. The germline V gene has CDR1 SGHTA and CDR2 FQGNSA. The CDR3 contains 18 residues. The DNA for the CDR3 is TGTGCCAGCAGCTTAGGAGGCGGGGGCGCCTCCACTAACTATGGCTACACCTTC. Residues: CASSLGGGGASTNYGYTF. The variable domain in full, with the rest retrieved from reference TRBV7-2 and TRBJ1-2, is GAGVSQSPSNKVTEKGKDVELRCDPISGHTALYWYRQSLGQGLEFLIYFQGNSAPDKSGLPSDRFSAERTGGSVSTLTIQRTQQEDSAVYLCASSLGGGGASTNYGYTFGSGTRLTVV.

This clone was seen once. This chain connects TRBV4-3 to TRBJ1-2, with D perhaps TRBD1 (5 bases). CDR3 length: 15 residues. Germline CDR1 is LGHNA and CDR2 is YSLEER. V was pared by 0 bases and J by 4 bases, with 12 bases between. The CDR3 is CASSQDGGVGYGYTF. CDR3 nucleotides: TGCGCCAGCAGCCAAGATGGAGGGGTAGGCTATGGCTACACCTTC.

The chain has TRBV20-1 and TRBJ1-6; D unresolved. CDR1 is DFQATT, CDR2 SNEGSKA, per germline (reference sequence). This CDR3 contains 13 residues. The V and J ends lost 3 bases and 10 bases respectively, with 13 bases between them. The chain's CDR3 is CSASRELGSPLHF. In DNA form, the CDR3 reads TGCAGTGCTAGTCGGGAGCTGGGGTCACCCCTCCACTTT.

V and J are TRBV3-1 (or the pseudogene TRBV3-2) and TRBJ2-5; maybe TRBD2 (5 bases). The CDR3 sequence is 12 residues long. Germline CDR1 LGHDT, CDR2 YNNKEL (reference sequence). Deletions cut 8 bases from V and 8 bases from J, with 15 bases between. The CDR3 is CASLGVLRTQYF. For the CDR3, the DNA is TGTGCCAGCTTGGGAGTGCTTCGCACCCAGTACTTC.

J is TRBJ1-5 and V is TRBV19; 7 nucleotides line up with TRBD1. Germline V gene data show CDR1 as LNHDA and CDR2 as SQIVND (reference sequence). Trimming cost V 5 bases and J 6 bases; bases outside gene matches: 10. This CDR3 has 15 amino acids. CDR3 in DNA: TGTGCCAGTAGTGCCTATGAGGGGGCGGTTCAGCCCCAGCATTTT. Its protein product is CASSAYEGAVQPQHF.

This clone was detected a few times. The V call is TRBV13, the J call TRBJ1-2, with 9 positions matching TRBD1. CDR1 PRHDT and CDR2 FYEKMQ come from the germline V gene (reference sequence). The CDR3 is 14 amino acids. The J segment lost 4 bases and the V segment lost 5 bases, leaving 5 bases of the junction unmatched. The CDR3 region has the DNA TGTGCCAGCAGCGGGGACAGGGAGGCCTATGGCTACACCTTC. This sequence encodes CASSGDREAYGYTF.

The chain recombines TRBV11-2 with TRBJ1-1; D is unresolved. V gave up 2 bases and J gave up 1 base, with 8 bases separating them. The germline V gene encodes CDR1 SGHAT and CDR2 FQNNGV. The CDR3 is made up of 14 amino acids. The CDR3 DNA follows: TGTGCCAGCAGCTTACAGGCGACGAACACTGAAGCTTTCTTT. It specifies CASSLQATNTEAFF.

DNA of the CDR3: TGTGCCACCAAGGGGAGACTAGCTAAATCAGATACGCAGTATTTT. Protein sequence: CATKGRLAKSDTQYF. This chain links TRBV15 with TRBJ2-3; 7 nucleotides agree with TRBD2. The CDR3 totals 15 residues. Germline V gives CDR1 LNHNV, CDR2 YYDKDF (reference sequence). With 7 bases clipped from V and 4 bases from J, the junction kept 11 bases outside the gene matches.

The chain combines TRBV5-6 with TRBJ2-7; D gene unclear. There are 12 residues in the CDR3. CDR1 and CDR2 from the germline V gene are SGHDT and YYEEEE. Trimming cost V 5 bases and J 3 bases, with 9 bases left between them. CDR3 DNA: TGTGCCAGCAGAGCCGGCCACTACGAGCAGTACTTC. This sequence encodes CASRAGHYEQYF.

The V gene is TRBV30, the J gene TRBJ2-7; possible D gene TRBD1, 6 bases. CDR3 length: 17 amino acids. The V gene lost 2 bases and the J gene lost 4 bases, with 24 bases spanning the gap. From germline, CDR1 is GTSNPN and CDR2 SVGIG (reference sequence). This CDR3 reads CAWSPQGRSRISYEQYF. For the CDR3, the DNA is TGTGCCTGGAGTCCTCAGGGGCGCTCAAGGATCTCTTACGAGCAGTACTTC.

This chain links TRBV19 with TRBJ1-1; 8 nucleotides agree with TRBD1. Germline V CDR1 and CDR2: LNHDA, SQIVND (reference sequence). Trimming took 6 bases from V and 6 from J; bases not matched to a gene: 6. The CDR3 extends over 13 amino acids. CDR3 sequence reads: CASSDQGAAEAFF. The CDR3, as DNA: TGTGCCAGTAGCGACCAGGGGGCCGCTGAAGCTTTCTTT.

This clone was seen many times. This chain joins TRBV19 and TRBJ1-5; tentative D call: TRBD1 (5 bases). Trimming removed 7 bases at V and 4 bases at J, with 11 bases between. Germline V CDR1 and CDR2: LNHDA, SQIVND (reference sequence). CDR3 length: 13 residues. CDR3 region: CASTRTQNQPQHF. The DNA for the CDR3 is TGTGCCAGTACTAGGACACAGAATCAGCCCCAGCATTTT.

The rearrangement joins TRBV6-5 to TRBJ2-5, with 12 bases that match TRBD2. CDR1 MNHEY and CDR2 SVGAGI come from the germline V gene. Trimming at V came to 6 bases and at J to 4 bases, leaving 6 bases not matched to a gene. The CDR3 has 15 amino acids. In DNA form, the CDR3 reads TGTGCCAGCAGCCGGACTAGCGGGGTGGGAGAGACCCAGTACTTC. As protein: CASSRTSGVGETQYF.